This T cell receptor (beta chain) was documented in a study of blood T cell repertoires in COVID-19. This table comes from immunoSEQ multiplex PCR, and its TCRdb copy is limited to in-frame clones, with some not included. The profile shows 310,000 or so clones, 70% to 90% of them singletons. This CDR3 spans 15 amino acids. Germline V gives CDR1 KGHSH, CDR2 LQKENI. Trimming took off 3 bases at V and 2 bases at J, with 14 bases between the two ends. The chain links TRBV18 to TRBJ2-7; D possibly corresponds to TRBD2 (5 bases). Sequencing was performed on peripheral blood. The clonotype originates from a woman aged 25 to 45 who had recovered from COVID-19. CDR3 in amino acids: CASSPTRETAYEQYF. CDR3 nucleotides: TGTGCCAGCTCACCCACCCGGGAAACAGCCTACGAGCAGTACTTC.